This T cell receptor beta chain originates from a study of blood T cell repertoires in COVID-19. Study in general: Acute and convalescent COVID-19 specimens originated in the United States, Italy and Spain. The cDNA or gDNA used as material had been derived from T cells, B-cell-depleted T cells, or PBMCs.

In the original workflow: By means of reference gene primer amplification, nucleated cell counts were estimated. TCRdb keeps only in-frame clones here, not all; method: immunoSEQ multiplex PCR. V and J calls and clone size are copied from that table; D and trimming were computed from the DNA. This repertoire shows 150,000 to 200,000 clones, more than 70% found once; its top ten account for 2.5%. Losses at the gene ends were 5 bases for V and 7 bases for J; bases not matched to a gene: 9. The germline CDR1 and CDR2 sequences are LGHNA and YNFKEQ. The CDR3 is 15 amino acids. What was sequenced was peripheral blood. The chain uses TRBV4-2 and TRBJ2-1; TRBD2 aligns across 9 bases. The TCR originated in a man aged 40-49 years with active or convalescent COVID-19. The DNA for the CDR3 is TGTGCCAGCAGCGCCGCGGGGGGGCCTGGGAATGAGCAGTTCTTC. It yields the protein CASSAAGGPGNEQFF.